Below are 20 T cell receptor beta chains sequenced from a single sample in a study of CD8+ T cells in alopecia areata (dated by TCRdb to between 2017 and 2018). Library creation used the immunoSEQ multiplex PCR assay. For TCR sequencing, RNA was extracted from every sample and reverse transcribed into cDNA to serve as template. Held by TCRdb, this immuneACCESS table contains in-frame sequences only and omits some clones. Under half of the omission traces to an unresolved V gene where checked; the cause of the rest is unknown. Here the sample has about 150,000 clones; around 57% occur a single time. The ten largest account for 4.5% to 5% of the sample. Material: CD4+ T cells sorted from blood. The receptor source for this set is a human donor in good health.

The rearrangement uses TRBV29-1 and TRBJ1-2; weak D call: TRBD1 (6 bases). Trimming left V 6 bases short and J 6 bases short, with 11 bases between. The CDR3 is 11 residues long. Germline assignment: CDR1 SQVTM and CDR2 ANQGSEA. CDR3 loop: CSVLQGNGYTF. DNA of the CDR3: TGCAGCGTACTACAGGGAAATGGCTACACCTTC.

This sequence joins TRBV4-1 and TRBJ2-7; possibly TRBD2 for D (5 bases). Deletions cut 4 bases from V and 3 bases from J, with 10 bases between. The length of the CDR3 is 13 residues. Germline V CDR1 and CDR2: MGHRA, YSYEKL. The CDR3 DNA is TGCGCCAGCAGCCTTGAGGGAATCTACGAGCAGTACTTC. Protein: CASSLEGIYEQYF.

The gene calls are TRBV28 and TRBJ2-7; D is unclear. CDR1 is MDHEN, CDR2 SYDVKM, per germline. V was pared by 8 bases and J by 3 bases, with 5 bases between. The CDR3 totals 10 residues. The CDR3: CASGIYEQYF. The CDR3 nucleotides are TGTGCCAGCGGGATCTACGAGCAGTACTTC.

This clone was counted between two and nine times. The chain is built from TRBV5-4 and TRBJ2-3; D remains ambiguous. CDR3 length: 13 residues. Germline CDR1 and CDR2: SGHNT and YYREEE (reference sequence). Trimming took 6 bases from V and 4 from J, leaving 12 bases between them. CDR3 sequence (DNA): TGTGCCAGCAACTCAGCCTTTTCAGATACGCAGTATTTT. Residues: CASNSAFSDTQYF.

CDR3 region: CAMRGGTGPNEQFF. The CDR3 DNA is TGTGCCATGCGGGGCGGGACTGGGCCAAATGAGCAGTTCTTC. The J gene is TRBJ2-1, the V gene TRBV10-3, with D perhaps matching TRBD2 (6 bases). Germline assignment: CDR1 ENHRY and CDR2 SYGVKD. V was cut by 9 bases and J by 7 bases, with 19 bases left in between. This CDR3 region has 14 residues.

The sample holds a few counts of this clone. The rearrangement links TRBV28 to TRBJ2-2; 9 bases align to TRBD1. Germline trimming cut 10 bases from V and 6 bases from J; bases unmatched to any gene: 6. The CDR3 length is 13 residues. Germline CDR1 MDHEN, CDR2 SYDVKM. CDR3 sequence (DNA): TGTGCCACCAACAGGGGGCCAGCCGGGGAGCTGTTTTTT. The encoded protein is CATNRGPAGELFF. The variable domain in full, completed from reference TRBV28 and TRBJ2-2, reads DVKVTQSSRYLVKRTGEKVFLECVQDMDHENMFWYRQDPGLGLRLIYFSYDVKMKEKGDIPEGYSVSREKKERFSLILESASTNQTSMYLCATNRGPAGELFFGEGSRLTVL.

This chain joins TRBV5-6 and TRBJ1-2; 8 bases line up with TRBD1. With 2 bases clipped from V and 8 bases from J, the junction kept 8 bases outside the gene matches. The CDR3 totals 14 residues. Germline lookup yields CDR1 SGHDT and CDR2 YYEEEE. The CDR3 sequence: CASSFGQGLGGYTF. The CDR3 nucleotides read TGTGCCAGCAGCTTCGGACAGGGCTTGGGAGGCTACACCTTC. Variable domain in full (rest from reference TRBV5-6 and TRBJ1-2): DAGVTQSPTHLIKTRGQQVTLRCSPKSGHDTVSWYQQALGQGPQFIFQYYEEEERQRGNFPDRFSGHQFPNYSSELNVNALLLGDSALYLCASSFGQGLGGYTFGSGTRLTVV.

The chain joins TRBV2 to TRBJ2-5; 7 positions match TRBD2. Looked up from germline, CDR1 is SNHLY and CDR2 is FYNNEI. The V gene end was trimmed by 8 bases and the J gene end by 5 bases; junction bases not matched to a gene: 8. The CDR3 runs to 13 residues. The CDR3: CASLLAPPETQYF. As DNA, the CDR3 is TGTGCCAGCTTACTAGCGCCGCCCGAGACCCAGTACTTC.

CDR3 DNA sequence: TGCGCCAGCAGCCAAGGTCCGGGACAGGGGGGCCCCAATGAGCAGTTCTTC. It specifies CASSQGPGQGGPNEQFF. The chain has TRBV4-1 and TRBJ2-1; TRBD1 agrees at 11 bases. The germline CDR1 and CDR2 sequences are MGHRA and YSYEKL. This CDR3 spans 17 amino acids. J was trimmed by 6 bases and V by 1 base; bases with no gene match: 8.

This clone was observed a few times. J is TRBJ2-5 and V is TRBV11-2; maybe TRBD1 (6 bases). Germline CDR1 reads SGHAT; CDR2 reads FQNNGV. The CDR3 is 14 amino acids. Trimming left V 4 bases short and J 8 bases short, with 17 bases between. CDR3 nucleotides: TGTGCCAGCAGCTCCACCAGGGGCTCTGGTACCCAGTACTTC. Its translation is CASSSTRGSGTQYF.

The chain couples TRBV30 to TRBJ1-5; D is unclear. The CDR3 sequence is 13 residues long. Germline loops: CDR1 GTSNPN, CDR2 SVGIG (reference sequence). With 0 bases removed from V and 4 bases from J, the gap between germline ends came to 7 bases. The CDR3 region has the DNA TGTGCCTGGAGTGTAGGCCTTAATCAGCCCCAGCATTTT. Translated: CAWSVGLNQPQHF.

The chain recombines TRBV29-1 with TRBJ1-5, with D perhaps TRBD1 (5 bases). The V and J ends lost 7 bases and 7 bases respectively, with 17 bases between them. This CDR3 has 13 residues. Germline CDR1 is SQVTM and CDR2 is ANQGSEA. The CDR3 reads CSAWGGLGQPQHF. The DNA for the CDR3 is TGCAGCGCTTGGGGGGGGTTAGGACAGCCCCAGCATTTT.

V gene TRBV19 combines with J gene TRBJ2-3; 8 bases agree with TRBD1. Germline V lookup: CDR1 LNHDA, CDR2 SQIVND (reference sequence). The CDR3 extends over 14 amino acids. V lost 3 bases, J lost 8 bases, and 7 bases stayed unmatched. CDR3 DNA: TGTGCCAGTAGTATCCTACAGGGGGAAGGTACGCAGTATTTT. It codes for CASSILQGEGTQYF.

This chain's CDR3 is CSVDKSGQYTEAFF. In DNA, the CDR3 is TGCAGCGTTGACAAGTCGGGGCAGTACACTGAAGCTTTCTTT. This chain connects TRBV29-1 to TRBJ1-1, with a tentative D call TRBD1 (5 bases). The CDR3 consists of 14 residues. The germline V gene has CDR1 SQVTM and CDR2 ANQGSEA. The V end lost 3 bases, the J end lost 3 bases, and 14 bases lay between the germline ends.

The sample holds a few counts of this clone. This chain links TRBV28 with TRBJ2-7; 7 bases are shared with TRBD1. The CDR3 sequence is 16 residues long. Germline CDR1 and CDR2: MDHEN and SYDVKM. J lost 5 bases, V lost 2 bases, and 12 bases had no gene match. The CDR3 DNA follows: TGTGCCAGCAGTTTAATCGTTCTGACAGGGTGGCACGAGCAGTACTTC. This encodes CASSLIVLTGWHEQYF.

This clone was observed a few times. The CDR3 region has the DNA TGTGCCAGCAGCTTGGGACCGTATAATCAGCCCCAGCATTTT. Translation: CASSLGPYNQPQHF. This chain connects TRBV5-6 to TRBJ1-5; D uncertain. The CDR3 sequence is 14 residues long. The V end lost 0 bases, the J end lost 4 bases, and 8 bases lay between the germline ends. CDR1 and CDR2 from the germline V gene are SGHDT and YYEEEE. The full variable domain, in which reference TRBV5-6 and TRBJ1-5 provide the parts outside the CDR3, is DAGVTQSPTHLIKTRGQQVTLRCSPKSGHDTVSWYQQALGQGPQFIFQYYEEEERQRGNFPDRFSGHQFPNYSSELNVNALLLGDSALYLCASSLGPYNQPQHFGDGTRLSIL.

The sample holds a few counts of this clone. The chain has TRBV23-1 and TRBJ1-5; D gene unclear. TRBV23-1 is an open reading frame, and its role is uncertain. With 4 bases removed from V and 6 bases from J, the gap between germline ends came to 7 bases. This CDR3 spans 12 amino acids. The CDR3 region has the DNA TGCGCCAGCAGTCCACCGGGTCAGCCCCAGCATTTT. Amino acid sequence: CASSPPGQPQHF.

The chain is built from TRBV30 and TRBJ1-3; D is unclear. The germline CDR1 and CDR2 sequences are GTSNPN and SVGIG (reference sequence). CDR3 size: 15 residues. V lost 2 bases and J 2 bases, leaving 13 bases between the germline ends. The CDR3 DNA sequence: TGTGCCTGGAGTCCACCAAAGGTCGCTGGAAACACCATATATTTT. Encoded protein: CAWSPPKVAGNTIYF. Full variable domain (rest looked up from reference TRBV30 and TRBJ1-3): SQTIHQWPATLVQPVGSPLSLECTVEGTSNPNLYWYRQAAGRGLQLLFYSVGIGQISSEVPQNLSASRPQDRQFILSSKKLLLSDSGFYLCAWSPPKVAGNTIYFGEGSWLTVV.

The chain uses TRBV27 and TRBJ2-7; 10 nucleotides line up with TRBD1. The length of the CDR3 is 16 residues. Germline-derived CDR1 and CDR2 are MNHEY and SMNVEV (reference sequence). J gave up 0 bases and V 6 bases, and 8 bases lay outside the gene matches. CDR3 sequence: CASSLGTGVLSYEQYF. CDR3 DNA sequence: TGTGCCAGCAGCCTCGGGACAGGGGTTCTCTCCTACGAGCAGTACTTC.

The genes are TRBV30 and TRBJ1-5; D gene uncertain. V was cut by 1 base and J by 0 bases, with 16 bases left in between. Germline CDR1 GTSNPN, CDR2 SVGIG (reference sequence). The CDR3 is 17 amino acids. CDR3 in amino acids: CAWSAGLWTDSNQPQHF. The DNA of the CDR3 is TGTGCCTGGAGTGCCGGCCTATGGACGGATAGCAATCAGCCCCAGCATTTT. Looking up the rest from reference TRBV30 and TRBJ1-5 gives the full variable domain: SQTIHQWPATLVQPVGSPLSLECTVEGTSNPNLYWYRQAAGRGLQLLFYSVGIGQISSEVPQNLSASRPQDRQFILSSKKLLLSDSGFYLCAWSAGLWTDSNQPQHFGDGTRLSIL.